This TCR beta chain is from a study of blood T cells in healthy people across ages (dated by TCRdb to between 2014 and 2017). Background on the whole study: In model experiments, template switching captured roughly one uniquely barcoded TCR beta cDNA molecule for every two T cells. Age-related changes in TCR beta repertoire diversity were measured in the study by deep sequencing normalized with unique cDNA molecular identifiers. The donors were divided into four age groups: young (average roughly 17 years), middle-aged (approximately 42), aged (approximately 59) and long-lived (nearly 85). To avoid experimental bias, donors of different ages were distributed randomly across sequencing lanes. For two donors (one aged 18 to 30 and one aged 80 or older), the study analyzed two additional independent replicas of 1 million unique cDNA reads from the same blood draw.

According to the germline V gene, CDR1 reads MNHEY and CDR2 reads SVGAGI. A distance of 9 bases separates the germline ends of V and J, which lose 10 bases and 5 bases respectively. CDR3 length: 11 amino acids, cysteine to phenylalanine. Solely the CDR3 DNA is kept, with 33 bases framed from the first base. The 35 to 40 donors, aged about 6 to 100 years, were systemically healthy Caucasian individuals from Russia. Each donor gave ten milliliters of peripheral blood, drawn into EDTA-treated Vacutainer tubes. Ficoll-Paque density-gradient centrifugation was used to isolate PBMCs, with at least 7 million per sample. Trizol reagent was used to extract total RNA from PBMCs, with at least 6 micrograms per sample. Naive CD45RAhigh/CD27high T cell percentages were measured by flow cytometry on a PBMC aliquot from every donor. The library was obtained by 5' RACE. The sequencer listed for this sample is Illumina HiSeq 2500. A second PCR of about 6 to 12 cycles was run with a J-beta primer mix and a sample-barcoded 5' primer. A template-switch 5' adaptor carrying 12 random nucleotides introduced a unique molecular identifier onto each TCR beta cDNA molecule. Each sample yielded at least 3 million CDR3-containing paired-end reads. First-strand cDNA synthesis was performed from all RNA using the Mint cDNA synthesis kit, with priming by a TRBC-specific oligonucleotide. Following uracil-DNA glycosylase treatment, all cDNA underwent a first 18-cycle PCR with the universal primers M1SS and BC2_uni_R. Turning to the authors' computational methods: Normalization of each sample was performed by random selection of 1 million high-quality reads, each carrying a distinct molecular identifier. Instead of being binned into consensus sequences, reads with shared molecular identifiers were discarded. CDR3 identification, clonotype clustering and error correction used MiTCR with a Q25 quality threshold and the strictest error-elimination algorithm. Lower-bound total TCR beta diversity was estimated with a nonparametric unseen species model using Euler transformation. In-frame beta chains were kept once TCRdb had trimmed the public reads at Q25 with fastp and called clones with MiXCR. Each entry merges the rows of one CDR3 protein and shows their most common DNA and genes. For this entry, the V and J calls and clone size follow TCRdb and not the study's own pipeline. This sample is represented by some 1.5 million distinct CDR3 sequences; approximately 42% of them were singletons. The top ten clonotypes cover approximately 4.1% of the sample.

With regard to this clonotype: The specificity of this receptor is unknown. It has no much larger one-base neighbor in the sample; base qualities were not kept.

Findings and caveats that apply to the study as a whole: Observed TCR beta diversity per million T cells fell roughly linearly with age, and a significant reduction was already apparent by age around 44. Because donor CMV infection status was unknown, age-related changes in expanded clonotypes were potentially confounded. Estimates of total diversity based on one million sequenced T cells were regarded as lower bounds and as underestimates. The percentage of naive T cells measured by flow cytometry correlated strongly with observed TCR beta diversity. Conclusive comparison of naive and antigen-experienced compartments was prevented by the profiling of bulk unsorted PBMCs. The long-lived group showed more naive CD4+ T cells, fewer expanded clones and increased TCR diversity than the aged group, suggesting age selection.

Sequenced material: blood. The source is a woman in her late teens or twenties in good health. The chain employs TRBV6-5 and TRBJ1-3, with no reliable assignment of the D segment. The CDR3 reads CATLYRNTIYF. The bases read TGTGCCACCCTATACAGAAACACCATATATTTT.